The 23 T cell receptor beta chains listed next were all sequenced from one sample in a study of blood T cell repertoires in COVID-19. Some clones are missing from TCRdb's copy, which holds only in-frame ones; the method was immunoSEQ multiplex PCR. The table lists 250,000 to 350,000 clones, approximately 89% of them singletons. The sequenced material came from PBMCs or T cells enriched from blood (not recorded which). The receptors stem from a woman in her 50s who had been exposed to COVID-19.

The V gene is TRBV2, the J gene TRBJ2-5; D gene unclear. With 7 bases removed from V and 0 bases from J, the gap between germline ends came to 6 bases. Germline V gives CDR1 SNHLY, CDR2 FYNNEI. The CDR3 length is 12 residues. CDR3 protein: CASTTDQETQYF. CDR3 bases: TGTGCCAGCACCACGGACCAAGAGACCCAGTACTTC.

The chain links TRBV2 to TRBJ2-1; unclear D gene. Trimming took 7 bases from V and 7 from J, leaving 11 bases between them. In germline, CDR1 is SNHLY, CDR2 FYNNEI. CDR3 length: 12 residues. CDR3 sequence reads: CASNTQDNEQFF. In nucleotides, the CDR3 is TGTGCCAGCAATACCCAGGATAATGAGCAGTTCTTC.

The chain couples TRBV4-2 to TRBJ2-3, with D possibly matching TRBD2 (6 bases). CDR1 is LGHNA, CDR2 YNFKEQ, per germline. CDR3 length: 16 residues. Trimming removed 1 base from V and 0 bases from J, with 11 bases in between. In DNA, the CDR3 is TGTGCCAGCAGCCAAGGGGGGGTTCAAAGCACAGATACGCAGTATTTT. Translating gives CASSQGGVQSTDTQYF.

The chain couples TRBV9 to TRBJ1-2, with TRBD1 matching over 9 bases. The V and J ends lost 0 bases and 5 bases, in that order; junction bases with no gene match: 2. The CDR3 spans 14 residues. Germline V gives CDR1 SGDLS, CDR2 YYNGEE. The CDR3 nucleotides are TGTGCCAGCAGCGTAGGGACAGGGGAATATGGCTACACCTTC. Translating it yields CASSVGTGEYGYTF.

The chain carries TRBV3-1 (or the pseudogene TRBV3-2) and TRBJ1-1; 7 bases map to TRBD1. There are 15 residues in the CDR3. V lost 5 bases and J lost 5; bases outside the gene matches: 11. Germline V gene sequence: CDR1 LGHDT, CDR2 YNNKEL (reference sequence). CDR3 in DNA: TGTGCCAGCAGCACCCGGGACAGCTCTAGGACTGAAGCTTTCTTT. Its protein product is CASSTRDSSRTEAFF.

The chain employs TRBV5-1 and TRBJ1-1; 8 bases align to TRBD1. The J segment lost 3 bases and the V segment lost 3 bases, leaving 4 bases of the junction unmatched. The CDR3 consists of 14 residues. Germline CDR1 and CDR2: SGHRS and YFSETQ. The CDR3 sequence: CASSWVTGDTEAFF. CDR3 bases: TGCGCCAGCAGCTGGGTGACAGGGGACACTGAAGCTTTCTTT.

This rearrangement joins TRBV28 to TRBJ2-6, with D unresolved. Germline assignment: CDR1 MDHEN and CDR2 SYDVKM. V lost 2 bases and J 2 bases, leaving 10 bases between the germline ends. The CDR3 extends over 16 amino acids. In nucleotides, the CDR3 is TGTGCCAGCAGTTTAGTGTGGGCGACTGGGGCCAACGTCCTGACTTTC. It codes for CASSLVWATGANVLTF.

The chain couples TRBV27 to TRBJ2-2; 9 bases fit TRBD2. V dropped 4 bases and J dropped 1; count of bases not matched to a gene: 4. The CDR3 runs 16 residues. Germline loops: CDR1 MNHEY, CDR2 SMNVEV (reference sequence). CDR3 bases: TGTGCCAGCAGTTCTCGGACTAGCGTGAACACCGGGGAGCTGTTTTTT. Its protein is CASSSRTSVNTGELFF.

The chain recombines TRBV6-5 with TRBJ1-2, with D unresolved. The CDR3 length is 15 residues. Trimming stripped 6 bases from V and 4 bases from J, with 18 bases between. CDR1 is MNHEY and CDR2 is SVGAGI in the germline V gene. The chain's CDR3 is CASSSYLGQFYGYTF. The CDR3 DNA follows: TGTGCCAGCAGCTCGTATCTAGGCCAATTCTATGGCTACACCTTC.

The rearrangement links TRBV6-5 to TRBJ2-7, with TRBD2 as a possible D gene (5 bases). The germline CDR1 and CDR2 sequences are MNHEY and SVGAGI. Trimming took off 6 bases at V and 1 base at J, with 16 bases between the two ends. This CDR3 spans 15 amino acids. The CDR3 here is CASSPLGERSYEQYF. The CDR3 DNA reads as TGTGCCAGCAGCCCCCTCGGGGAACGGTCCTACGAGCAGTACTTC.

The chain recombines TRBV5-1 with TRBJ1-2, with D tentatively TRBD1 (5 bases). The CDR3 spans 15 residues. Germline assignment: CDR1 SGHRS and CDR2 YFSETQ. The V end was cut by 1 base, the J end by 4 bases, with 14 bases between. CDR3 bases: TGCGCCAGCAGCTTGTCTGGGGGGTTGGCCTATGGCTACACCTTC. Its translation is CASSLSGGLAYGYTF.

The V and J genes are TRBV27 and TRBJ2-7; maybe TRBD1 (6 bases). The germline gives CDR1 MNHEY, CDR2 SMNVEV (reference sequence). V was shortened by 6 bases and J by 1 base, with 10 bases between the two germline ends. The CDR3 is made up of 13 amino acids. Written as DNA, the CDR3 is TGTGCCAGCAGCGCCGGACAGTCCTACGAGCAGTACTTC. It translates to CASSAGQSYEQYF.

The rearrangement links TRBV7-2 to TRBJ1-4, with D perhaps matching TRBD1 (5 bases). This CDR3 is built from 15 residues. The ends were cut back, 5 bases at V and 5 bases at J, with 15 bases in the middle. Per the germline V gene, CDR1 is SGHTA and CDR2 is FQGNSA. The CDR3, as DNA: TGTGCCAGCAGCGCCCTCGCAGGGATAAATGAAAAACTGTTTTTT. Protein sequence: CASSALAGINEKLFF.

CDR3 sequence: CASSANRGINTEAFF. The CDR3 DNA reads as TGTGCCAGCAGTGCGAACAGGGGGATCAACACTGAAGCTTTCTTT. J is TRBJ1-1 and V is TRBV25-1; 8 bases line up with TRBD1. The CDR3 runs 15 residues. The germline CDR1 and CDR2 sequences are MGHDK and SYGVNS. J was trimmed by 2 bases and V by 4 bases; bases with no gene match: 6.

In its sample, this clone was seen a few times. The chain carries TRBV30 and TRBJ2-6; D gene uncertain. Deletions cut 0 bases from V and 0 bases from J, with 3 bases between. From germline, CDR1 is GTSNPN and CDR2 SVGIG (reference sequence). CDR3 length equals 14 residues. The CDR3 here is CAWSVYSGANVLTF. CDR3 DNA sequence: TGTGCCTGGAGTGTGTACTCTGGGGCCAACGTCCTGACTTTC.

The V call is TRBV11-2, the J call TRBJ1-6; tentative D call: TRBD1 (6 bases). Trimming stripped 2 bases from V and 8 bases from J, with 13 bases between. The CDR3 extends over 15 amino acids. Germline assignment: CDR1 SGHAT and CDR2 FQNNGV. The CDR3 loop is CASSLSRTVDSPLHF. The CDR3 DNA reads as TGTGCCAGCAGCTTATCCCGGACAGTGGATTCACCCCTCCACTTT.

The chain carries TRBV19 and TRBJ2-3; D perhaps matches TRBD2 (7 bases). Germline V gene sequence: CDR1 LNHDA, CDR2 SQIVND (reference sequence). V lost 6 bases, J lost 4 bases, and 17 bases lay in between. The CDR3 has 15 residues. CDR3: CASRRGGVDSDTQYF. CDR3 in DNA: TGTGCCAGTAGAAGGGGGGGTGTGGACTCAGATACGCAGTATTTT.

The V gene is TRBV28, the J gene TRBJ1-2, with a weak D call TRBD1 (5 bases). Trimming took off 5 bases at V and 0 bases at J, with 10 bases between the two ends. CDR3 length equals 14 residues. The V gene's germline CDR1 is MDHEN and CDR2 SYDVKM. The CDR3 sequence is CASSVGGANYGYTF. DNA of the CDR3: TGTGCCAGCAGTGTGGGGGGAGCTAACTATGGCTACACCTTC.

The chain employs TRBV27 and TRBJ1-2, with TRBD1 matching 11 bases. Germline CDR1 and CDR2: MNHEY and SMNVEV (reference sequence). This CDR3 comprises 15 residues. Trimming at V came to 4 bases and at J to 5 bases, leaving 6 bases not matched to a gene. The CDR3 protein is CASSSGQGARYGYTF. The CDR3 nucleotides are TGTGCCAGCAGTTCCGGACAGGGGGCGCGTTATGGCTACACCTTC.

The chain recombines TRBV7-9 with TRBJ1-5; TRBD1 aligns across 10 bases. The CDR3 is 15 amino acids. Per germline, CDR1 SEHNR and CDR2 FQNEAQ (reference sequence). Losses at the gene ends were 5 bases for V and 4 bases for J; bases not matched to a gene: 5. The CDR3 DNA reads TGTGCCAGCAGCCTCGGGACAGGGGTAAATCAGCCCCAGCATTTT. Amino acid sequence: CASSLGTGVNQPQHF.

The chain has TRBV30 and TRBJ2-3; TRBD1 matches 9 bases. This CDR3 has 17 residues. The V gene's germline CDR1 is GTSNPN and CDR2 SVGIG (reference sequence). V gave up 0 bases and J gave up 6 bases; unmatched junction bases: 13. CDR3 sequence: CAWSVPGQGNDWDTQYF. The CDR3 coding sequence is TGTGCCTGGAGTGTTCCGGGACAGGGCAATGATTGGGATACGCAGTATTTT.

The CDR3 DNA is TGCGCCAGCAGCCAGGCCGGGACAGGTCATTCCTCTGGAAACACCATATATTTT. Its protein product is CASSQAGTGHSSGNTIYF. The genes are TRBV5-1 and TRBJ1-3; TRBD1 aligns across 8 bases. CDR3 length: 18 residues. Germline assignment: CDR1 SGHRS and CDR2 YFSETQ. Trimming cost V 4 bases and J 0 bases; bases outside gene matches: 12.

This clone came up a few times. The V gene is TRBV2, the J gene TRBJ1-4, with 8 bases lining up with TRBD1. Per germline, CDR1 SNHLY and CDR2 FYNNEI. The CDR3 has 12 amino acids. V dropped 6 bases and J dropped 7; count of bases not matched to a gene: 1. The CDR3 DNA sequence: TGTGCCAGCAGGGGACAGGCTGAAAAACTGTTTTTT. It codes for CASRGQAEKLFF. The full variable domain, completed using reference TRBV2 and TRBJ1-4, is EPEVTQTPSHQVTQMGQEVILRCVPISNHLYFYWYRQILGQKVEFLVSFYNNEISEKSEIFDDQFSVERPDGSNFTLKIRSTKLEDSAMYFCASRGQAEKLFFGSGTQLSVL.